What follows is one TCR beta chain and its context. What it recognizes is unknown. Some clones are missing from TCRdb's copy, which holds only in-frame ones; the method was immunoSEQ multiplex PCR. The sample holds roughly 150,000 clones, 92% seen once. These data belong to a study of T cell responses to AZD1222 COVID-19 vaccine. The CDR3 extends over 14 amino acids. The trim removed 4 bases at V and 8 bases at J, leaving 10 bases unmatched. The V gene's germline CDR1 is SGHTS and CDR2 YDEGEE. Overall study results and limits: Seropositive at baseline were only six AZD1222 recipients. Repertoire sampling occurred only after the peak T cell response. Clonal diversity was possibly underestimated, and the donors were mostly white British, with more females.

The V call is TRBV5-8, the J call TRBJ1-2, with TRBD1 matching 8 bases. The starting material was peripheral blood, obtained 28 days after the second AZD1222 dose. The origin of this receptor is an adult who received the AZD1222 COVID-19 vaccine. CDR3 sequence (DNA): TGTGCCAGCAGCCCTATCGACAGGGGAGGGGGCTACACCTTC. Protein: CASSPIDRGGGYTF.